This TCR beta chain was recorded in a study of immune evolution from preneoplasia to lung adenocarcinoma. Study results and limitations: KRAS-mutant nodules had the highest T cell clonality. From normal lung to invasive adenocarcinoma, top clone frequencies appeared to decrease.

The table came from immunoSEQ multiplex PCR; TCRdb's copy has only in-frame clones and leaves some out. The table records about 4,900 clones, roughly four fifths of them present only once. Note on this clone: What it recognizes is unknown.

The sequenced sample consisted of FFPE minimally invasive lung adenocarcinoma tissue. The receptor was derived from a person between 60 and 79 years old with lung adenocarcinoma.

The CDR3 loop reads CASSPTGLQETQYF. The CDR3 bases are TGTGCCAGCAGCCCGACAGGGCTCCAAGAGACCCAGTACTTC. The chain joins TRBV5-4 to TRBJ2-5, with 7 positions matching TRBD1. Trimming removed 4 bases from V and 1 base from J; junction bases left unmatched: 4. The V gene's germline CDR1 is SGHNT and CDR2 YYREEE (reference sequence). The CDR3 contains 14 residues.